The clone carrying this T cell receptor beta chain was detected ten times or more. Its antigen remains unknown. The data were taken from a study of T-cell memory formation after mild COVID-19. Study as a whole: There were largely donor-specific TCR clusters. Study findings and constraints: Some SARS-CoV-2-responding clones were already detected in memory before infection. Among CD4+ contracting clones, most were CM and EM, and CD8+ ones EMRA.

TCRdb redid the calling of the 5' RACE reads with MiXCR, one entry per CDR3 protein. This sample has about 150,000 distinct CDR3 sequences, with 6% to 7% found just once. Germline lookup yields CDR1 SGHTA and CDR2 FQGNSA. The length of the CDR3 is 14 residues. V was pared by 1 base and J by 4 bases, with 3 bases of the junction left unmatched. This clonotype was obtained from an adult woman who had mild COVID-19 (a few samples of this study predate the infection). Cell type and time point are not known. The sequenced sample consisted of PBMCs or a T cell subset sorted from them (not recorded which). The chain combines TRBV7-2 with TRBJ2-7; 8 bases match TRBD2. The CDR3 here is CASSLGLAGYEQYF. DNA of the CDR3: TGTGCCAGCAGCTTAGGGTTAGCGGGATACGAGCAGTACTTC.